The 10 T cell receptor beta chains below all came from one sample that was sequenced in a study of blood T cell repertoires in COVID-19. Profiled with immunoSEQ multiplex PCR; TCRdb holds only in-frame clones, not every one. The data contain roughly 120,000 clones, 80% of them singletons. The sequenced sample consisted of peripheral blood. The receptors shown here come from a human donor in a cohort sampled during active or convalescent COVID-19.

This clone was seen more than once but under ten times. The chain links TRBV6-5 to TRBJ1-2; no clear D. The CDR3 has 16 residues. Trimming shortened V by 0 bases and J by 4 bases, and 15 bases separated the two germline ends. CDR1 is MNHEY and CDR2 is SVGAGI in the germline V gene. DNA for the CDR3: TGTGCCAGCAGTTACTCCCTCGGACGGAGCGGCTATGGCTACACCTTC. Its translation is CASSYSLGRSGYGYTF.

CDR3 in DNA: TGTGCCAGTAGTTCGGCCAGGGGTGGCGAGCAGTACTTC. It codes for CASSSARGGEQYF. The chain links TRBV19 to TRBJ2-7; maybe TRBD1 (6 bases). The CDR3 sequence is 13 residues long. CDR1 LNHDA and CDR2 SQIVND come from the germline V gene (reference sequence). The ends were cut back, 5 bases at V and 6 bases at J, with 14 bases in the middle.

The V gene is TRBV7-2, the J gene TRBJ1-2; perhaps TRBD1 as D (5 bases). Germline V lookup: CDR1 SGHTA, CDR2 FQGNSA. V was trimmed by 1 base and J by 8 bases, leaving 14 bases between them. The CDR3 runs to 14 residues. Here the CDR3 reads CASSLVAGSGGYTF. CDR3 nucleotide sequence: TGTGCCAGCAGCTTAGTAGCAGGGTCGGGCGGCTACACCTTC.

The J gene is TRBJ1-2, the V gene TRBV28; 8 nucleotides match TRBD1. The junction had 8 bases not matched to a gene; V was cut back by 2 bases and J by 6 bases. The CDR3 totals 15 residues. Germline CDR1 and CDR2: MDHEN and SYDVKM. Here the CDR3 reads CASSLAQGVIDGYTF. CDR3 nucleotide sequence: TGTGCCAGCAGTTTAGCACAGGGGGTCATTGATGGCTACACCTTC.

The rearrangement joins TRBV24-1 to TRBJ2-3, with TRBD2 matching 10 bases. Germline V gene lookup returns CDR1 KGHDR and CDR2 SFDVKD. Trimming at V came to 1 base and at J to 3 bases, leaving 3 bases not matched to a gene. This CDR3 has 16 amino acids. The CDR3 loop is CATSDFPSGSTDTQYF. The CDR3 DNA is TGTGCCACCAGTGATTTTCCTAGCGGGAGTACAGATACGCAGTATTTT.

V and J are TRBV7-2 and TRBJ2-3; TRBD2 matches at 10 bases. Germline V gene data show CDR1 as SGHTA and CDR2 as FQGNSA. The V gene end was trimmed by 9 bases and the J gene end by 5 bases; junction bases not matched to a gene: 14. This CDR3 has 16 amino acids. As DNA, the CDR3 is TGTGCCAGTCTAGCGGGGGTTATGTTTCACGAAGATACGCAGTATTTT. As protein: CASLAGVMFHEDTQYF.

The chain recombines TRBV2 with TRBJ1-4, with D uncertain. Germline V lookup: CDR1 SNHLY, CDR2 FYNNEI. The CDR3 runs to 14 residues. Trimming stripped 7 bases from V and 7 bases from J, with 16 bases between. The CDR3 loop is CASKAVVSPEKLFF. CDR3 sequence (DNA): TGTGCCAGCAAAGCGGTAGTGAGCCCTGAAAAACTGTTTTTT. Looking up the rest from reference TRBV2 and TRBJ1-4 gives the full variable domain: EPEVTQTPSHQVTQMGQEVILRCVPISNHLYFYWYRQILGQKVEFLVSFYNNEISEKSEIFDDQFSVERPDGSNFTLKIRSTKLEDSAMYFCASKAVVSPEKLFFGSGTQLSVL.

The J gene is TRBJ1-6, the V gene TRBV5-6, with a possible D match to TRBD1 (6 bases). Between the trimmed V and J ends, which lost 4 bases and 9 bases, there was a span of 20 bases. Germline assignment: CDR1 SGHDT and CDR2 YYEEEE. This CDR3 has 16 amino acids. This CDR3 is CASSRDRGAQVSPLHF. In DNA, the CDR3 is TGTGCCAGCAGCAGGGACCGGGGGGCGCAAGTTTCACCCCTCCACTTT. The whole variable domain, remainder taken from reference TRBV5-6 and TRBJ1-6, is DAGVTQSPTHLIKTRGQQVTLRCSPKSGHDTVSWYQQALGQGPQFIFQYYEEEERQRGNFPDRFSGHQFPNYSSELNVNALLLGDSALYLCASSRDRGAQVSPLHFGNGTRLTVT.

This clone was detected a few times. The V call is TRBV12-3 or TRBV12-4, the J call TRBJ1-5, with no clear D. The V end lost 3 bases, the J end lost 1 base, and 4 bases lay between the germline ends. The CDR3 spans 13 residues. The CDR3 region has the DNA TGTGCCAGCAGTTTCAGGAGCAATCAGCCCCAGCATTTT. It is translated as CASSFRSNQPQHF.

The chain combines TRBV9 with TRBJ2-1, with TRBD1 as a possible D gene (5 bases). Germline V gene sequence: CDR1 SGDLS, CDR2 YYNGEE. V lost 2 bases to trimming and J lost 10 bases, with 13 bases between them. The CDR3 is made up of 13 amino acids. The CDR3 protein is CASSVVHRGEQFF. The CDR3 nucleotides read TGTGCCAGCAGCGTCGTCCATAGGGGAGAGCAGTTCTTC.